This is a list of T cell receptor beta chains from one sample in a study of early T cells in non-severe SARS-CoV-2 infection. In TCRdb, the 5' RACE reads were re-called with MiXCR into one record per CDR3 protein. The sample yields roughly 80,000 distinct CDR3 sequences, about 10% seen once. The starting material was whole blood, obtained at baseline. These receptors were taken from an adult who was a healthcare worker with PCR-confirmed SARS-CoV-2 infection or an uninfected control (not recorded which). Each CDR3 is given with its conserved first and last residue. D genes are given only for firm matches. Some rows mark clone size as missing; the rest say once, few, many or name a class of expanded clone.

J,D,V,size,CDR3,DNA
TRBJ1-1,-,TRBV25-1,many,CASSEVGRAFF,TGTGCCAGCAGTGAAGTCGGGAGGGCTTTCTTT
TRBJ1-3,-,TRBV29-1,-,CSVLLGNTIYF,TGCAGCGTCCTGCTTGGAAACACCATATATTTT
TRBJ1-5,-,TRBV6-5,few,CASSYSNPGRSGNQPQHF,TGTGCCAGCAGTTACTCGAACCCGGGAAGGTCGGGCAATCAGCCCCAGCATTTT
TRBJ2-1,TRBD2,TRBV28,few,CASSRGGSNEQFF,TGTGCCAGCAGTCGGGGGGGAAGCAATGAGCAGTTCTTC
TRBJ1-1,TRBD1,TRBV20-1,many,CSAREDRVAFF,TGCAGTGCTAGAGAGGACAGGGTAGCTTTCTTT
TRBJ1-2,-,TRBV7-9,-,CASSFPLTGNYGYTF,TGTGCCAGCAGCTTCCCCCTAACAGGGAACTATGGCTACACCTTC
TRBJ2-6,-,TRBV4-2,-,CASSQDLRVGANVLTF,TGTGCCAGCAGCCAAGATTTGAGGGTTGGGGCCAACGTCCTGACTTTC
TRBJ2-1,TRBD2,TRBV19,few,CASSISQAGYNEQFF,TGTGCCAGTAGTATCTCCCAAGCGGGATACAATGAGCAGTTCTTC
TRBJ1-2,-,TRBV6-1,many,CASSSRGINYGYTF,TGTGCCAGCAGTAGCAGGGGTATAAACTATGGCTACACCTTC
TRBJ2-5,TRBD1,TRBV20-1,few,CSAPGQGDVETQYF,TGCAGTGCCCCCGGACAGGGAGATGTTGAGACCCAGTACTTC
TRBJ2-5,-,TRBV11-2,-,CASSPGQQETQYF,TGTGCCAGCAGCCCCGGACAGCAAGAGACCCAGTACTTC
TRBJ1-1,-,TRBV28,-,CASSSPQGKGTEAFF,TGTGCCAGCAGTTCGCCACAGGGTAAAGGCACTGAAGCTTTCTTT
TRBJ2-7,-,TRBV7-9,-,CASSLAGTPLSYEQYF,TGTGCCAGCAGCTTAGCTGGGACACCTCTCTCCTACGAGCAGTACTTC
TRBJ2-1,-,TRBV20-1,few,CSARDRASASYNEQFF,TGCAGTGCTAGAGATAGGGCTAGCGCTTCCTACAATGAGCAGTTCTTC
TRBJ2-5,-,TRBV7-7,many,CASSLVSSGPETQYF,TGTGCCAGCAGCTTAGTATCATCGGGGCCGGAGACCCAGTACTTC
TRBJ1-1,-,TRBV5-1,medium-sized,CASSLDKMNTEAFF,TGCGCCAGCAGCCTAGACAAGATGAACACTGAAGCTTTCTTT
TRBJ1-4,TRBD1,TRBV30,few,CAWTGGPNEKLFF,TGTGCCTGGACAGGGGGGCCAAATGAAAAACTGTTTTTT
TRBJ1-3,-,TRBV9,many,CASSVGGISGNTIYF,TGTGCCAGCAGCGTAGGGGGCATCTCTGGAAACACCATATATTTT
TRBJ1-1,-,TRBV11-2,-,CASSLDGLMNTEAFF,TGTGCCAGCAGCTTGGACGGTTTAATGAACACTGAAGCTTTCTTT
TRBJ2-2,-,TRBV12-3/TRBV12-4,-,CASSSTGRGNGELFF,TGTGCCAGCAGTTCCACCGGGAGAGGGAACGGGGAGCTGTTTTTT
TRBJ1-6,TRBD1,TRBV7-2,-,CASSLGGQGTSPLHF,TGTGCCAGCAGCTTAGGGGGACAGGGAACTTCACCCCTCCACTTT
TRBJ2-5,-,TRBV4-3,many,CASSQGQVETQYF,TGCGCCAGCAGCCAAGGACAGGTGGAGACCCAGTACTTC
TRBJ2-5,TRBD2,TRBV19,few,CASSIAAGGTQETQYF,TGTGCCAGTAGTATTGCAGCGGGGGGTACTCAAGAGACCCAGTACTTC
TRBJ2-2,-,TRBV12-3/TRBV12-4,few,CASSFLRDTGELFF,TGTGCCAGCAGTTTTCTCAGGGACACCGGGGAGCTGTTTTTT
TRBJ1-6,-,TRBV6-2/TRBV6-3,few,CASSYPAGRNSPLHF,TGTGCCAGCAGTTACCCGGCAGGGCGGAATTCACCCCTCCACTTT
TRBJ1-3,-,TRBV11-2,-,CASRKQAFSGNTIYF,TGTGCCAGCCGAAAACAGGCCTTCTCTGGAAACACCATATATTTT
TRBJ2-7,TRBD1,TRBV2,-,CASSGTGQPYEQYF,TGTGCCAGCAGTGGGACAGGTCAACCCTACGAGCAGTACTTC
TRBJ1-2,-,TRBV19,few,CAVKNRDRFYGYTF,TGTGCCGTAAAGAACCGGGACCGCTTCTATGGCTACACCTTC
TRBJ2-7,TRBD1,TRBV20-1,-,CSATRQGWVYEQYF,TGCAGTGCTACTCGACAGGGCTGGGTCTACGAGCAGTACTTC
TRBJ2-5,-,TRBV7-9,few,CASSSPGRAETQYF,TGTGCCAGCAGCTCCCCAGGACGGGCGGAGACCCAGTACTTC
TRBJ2-3,-,TRBV6-5,-,CASSPKTRPTDTQYF,TGTGCCAGCAGTCCCAAGACTAGGCCCACAGATACGCAGTATTTT
TRBJ1-6,-,TRBV7-9,-,CASSSTSTNSPLHF,TGTGCCAGCAGCTCGACAAGCACAAATTCACCCCTCCACTTT
TRBJ1-6,-,TRBV7-8,many,CASSLLEEPRNSPLHF,TGTGCCAGCAGCTTATTGGAAGAACCGAGAAATTCACCCCTCCACTTT
TRBJ2-1,TRBD1,TRBV6-5,many,CASSYPTGAKNEQFF,TGTGCCAGCAGTTACCCGACAGGGGCAAAGAATGAGCAGTTCTTC
TRBJ2-1,TRBD2,TRBV9,-,CASSVLSGGSYNEQFF,TGTGCCAGCAGCGTCCTTAGCGGGGGGTCCTACAATGAGCAGTTCTTC
TRBJ2-5,TRBD2,TRBV20-1,many,CSTSGGAMETQYF,TGCAGTACTAGCGGGGGGGCGATGGAGACCCAGTACTTC
TRBJ1-3,-,TRBV7-9,many,CAIRIGPSGNTIYF,TGTGCCATCCGAATTGGGCCCTCTGGAAACACCATATATTTT
TRBJ2-5,TRBD2,TRBV7-8,many,CASSPARGTSGGRRQETQYF,TGTGCCAGCAGCCCCGCCCGGGGGACTAGCGGGGGCCGGAGACAAGAGACCCAGTACTTC
TRBJ2-3,-,TRBV7-3,few,CASSLGFGDTQYF,TGTGCCAGCAGCTTAGGATTCGGAGATACGCAGTATTTT
TRBJ2-1,-,TRBV29-1,many,CSETDYGGLSYNEQFF,TGCAGCGAAACCGATTACGGGGGCCTCTCCTACAATGAGCAGTTCTTC
TRBJ2-5,-,TRBV3-1,many,CASSQDTAVFETQYF,TGTGCCAGCAGCCAAGATACGGCGGTCTTTGAGACCCAGTACTTC
TRBJ2-1,-,TRBV2,-,CASSGRGAPYNEQFF,TGTGCCAGCAGTGGGCGCGGGGCCCCCTACAATGAGCAGTTCTTC
TRBJ2-3,-,TRBV6-6,few,CASSYSGSPTDTQYF,TGTGCCAGCAGTTATAGCGGCTCCCCCACAGATACGCAGTATTTT
TRBJ2-1,TRBD1,TRBV6-5,few,CASSVQGASYNEQFF,TGTGCCAGCAGTGTACAGGGGGCATCCTACAATGAGCAGTTCTTC
TRBJ2-7,-,TRBV5-6,many,CASSRTDSYEQYF,TGTGCCAGCAGCCGGACGGATTCCTACGAGCAGTACTTC
TRBJ1-6,-,TRBV7-2,few,CASSSGTHPSPLHF,TGTGCCAGCAGTTCCGGGACCCACCCTTCACCCCTCCACTTT
TRBJ2-7,-,TRBV12-3/TRBV12-4,few,CASSSRGGTGRYEQYF,TGTGCCAGCAGTTCCCGGGGGGGGACAGGGAGGTACGAGCAGTACTTC
TRBJ1-6,-,TRBV7-9,-,CASTFGSEALHF,TGTGCCAGCACCTTCGGGTCCGAGGCCCTCCACTTT
TRBJ1-5,-,TRBV4-3,-,CASSPGGTDQPQHF,TGCGCCAGCAGCCCAGGAGGGACGGATCAGCCCCAGCATTTT
TRBJ1-1,-,TRBV20-1,many,CSASSLQGTEAFF,TGCAGTGCTAGCTCCCTCCAGGGAACTGAAGCTTTCTTT
TRBJ2-2,-,TRBV19,few,CASSTPGAELLF,TGTGCCAGTAGTACACCTGGGGCAGAGCTGCTTTTT
TRBJ1-2,-,TRBV10-3,-,CAISGTDTPNYGYTF,TGTGCCATCAGCGGGACCGATACTCCTAACTATGGCTACACCTTC
TRBJ2-1,-,TRBV20-1,few,CSARGPDRFNEQFF,TGCAGTGCGCGGGGACCGGACAGATTCAATGAGCAGTTCTTC
TRBJ2-7,-,TRBV5-1,-,CASRGTGNYEQYF,TGCGCCAGCAGGGGGACTGGTAACTACGAGCAGTACTTC
TRBJ1-2,TRBD1,TRBV10-2,-,CATNPPGGRGYGYTF,TGCGCCACCAACCCTCCAGGGGGCAGGGGCTATGGCTACACCTTC
TRBJ1-5,TRBD1,TRBV12-3/TRBV12-4,-,CASRPDRGPSPQHF,TGTGCCAGCAGGCCGGACAGGGGACCAAGTCCCCAGCATTTT
TRBJ2-7,-,TRBV28,few,CASSLGVPYEQYF,TGTGCCAGCAGTTTGGGCGTACCCTACGAGCAGTACTTC
TRBJ2-1,-,TRBV3-1,few,CASSRLPSSYNEQFF,TGTGCCAGCAGCAGACTCCCGAGCTCCTACAATGAGCAGTTCTTC
TRBJ1-4,TRBD1,TRBV11-2,few,CASSRGVGQSNEKLFF,TGTGCCAGCAGCCGAGGTGTGGGACAGTCTAATGAAAAACTGTTTTTT